These 26 T cell receptor beta chains were sequenced from one sample in a study of CD8+CD57+ T cells in acquired aplastic anemia. TCR beta VDJ and CDR3 profiles were obtained from a genomic DNA template. TCRdb analysed the reads with MiXCR anew, one entry per CDR3 protein. The data hold hundreds of thousands of distinct CDR3 sequences, with approximately 45% observed a single time. Patients selected for sequencing had displayed CD8+CD57+ cell expansion by flow cytometry. The sequencing input was sorted CD4+, CD8+, or CD8+CD57+ T cells (not recorded which) from PBMCs. Source of these receptors: a human donor with aplastic anemia.

This clonotype was detected ten times or more. The gene calls are TRBV7-8 and TRBJ1-5; D not certain. The CDR3 runs 14 residues. V was trimmed by 3 bases and J by 1 base, leaving 7 bases between them. Germline V lookup: CDR1 SGHVS, CDR2 FQNEAQ. For the CDR3, the DNA is TGTGCCAGCAGCTTTTGGGGAAGCAATCAGCCCCAGCATTTT. Amino acids: CASSFWGSNQPQHF. Variable domain in full (rest from reference TRBV7-8 and TRBJ1-5): GAGVSQSPRYKVAKRGQDVALRCDPISGHVSLFWYQQALGQGPEFLTYFQNEAQLDKSGLPSDRFFAERPEGSVSTLKIQRTQQEDSAVYLCASSFWGSNQPQHFGDGTRLSIL.

This clonotype has a count of ten or more. The chain joins TRBV6-5 to TRBJ2-7; 9 nucleotides match TRBD1. Germline V gene sequence: CDR1 MNHEY, CDR2 SVGAGI. V trimming: 6 bases; J trimming: 4 bases; junction bases outside the gene matches: 7. CDR3 length: 14 residues. CDR3 amino acids: CASSWGQGNYEQYF. The CDR3 DNA follows: TGTGCCAGCAGCTGGGGACAGGGAAATTACGAGCAGTACTTC.

The sample holds many counts of this clonotype. Germline is not matched at one junction end, which may reflect a read error. The genes are TRBV7-7 and TRBJ2-5; 8 positions match TRBD2. The germline gives CDR1 SSHAT, CDR2 FNYEAQ (reference sequence). The CDR3 spans 18 residues. The CDR3 sequence: CASSPSERAGVIQETQYF. As DNA, the CDR3 is TGTGCTAGCAGCCCCAGCGAGCGAGCGGGGGTCATCCAAGAGACCCAGTACTTC.

This clonotype came up a few times. The genes are TRBV5-1 and TRBJ2-7; D perhaps matches TRBD1 (5 bases). The CDR3 sequence is 14 residues long. Germline CDR1 and CDR2: SGHRS and YFSETQ. The V end was cut by 1 base, the J end by 1 base, with 9 bases between. In DNA form, the CDR3 reads TGCGCCAGCAGCTTGTGTACAGGATCCTACGAGCAGTACTTC. Protein sequence: CASSLCTGSYEQYF. The full variable domain, in which reference TRBV5-1 and TRBJ2-7 provide the parts outside the CDR3, is KAGVTQTPRYLIKTRGQQVTLSCSPISGHRSVSWYQQTPGQGLQFLFEYFSETQRNKGNFPGRFSGRQFSNSRSEMNVSTLELGDSALYLCASSLCTGSYEQYFGPGTRLTVT.

The chain links TRBV7-3 to TRBJ2-3, with 7 bases identical to TRBD2. The CDR3 runs to 14 residues. From germline, CDR1 is SGHTA and CDR2 FQGTGA. V lost 3 bases to trimming and J lost 5 bases; unmatched junction nucleotides: 5. The CDR3 nucleotides read TGTGCCAGCAGCTTTGGGGGAGGGGTAGATACGCAGTATTTT. Encoded protein: CASSFGGGVDTQYF.

This clonotype was counted between two and nine times. The chain carries TRBV15 and TRBJ2-1, with D perhaps TRBD1 or TRBD2 (5 bases each). V lost 3 bases to trimming and J lost 6 bases, with 27 bases between them. The germline CDR1 and CDR2 sequences are LNHNV and YYDKDF (reference sequence). The CDR3 is 19 amino acids. CDR3 DNA sequence: TGTGCCACCAGCAGCGCGCATATAGGGAGCCCATGGGGGACCAATGAGCAGTTCTTC. Its protein is CATSSAHIGSPWGTNEQFF.

V and J are TRBV9 and TRBJ2-3; a possible D gene is TRBD1 (6 bases). Germline loops: CDR1 SGDLS, CDR2 YYNGEE. With 9 bases removed from V and 0 bases from J, the gap between germline ends came to 14 bases. The CDR3 runs 14 residues. In DNA, the CDR3 is TGTGCCACCTCGGTCAGGGGTAGCACAGATACGCAGTATTTT. It codes for CATSVRGSTDTQYF.

The rearrangement links TRBV7-6 to TRBJ2-7; TRBD1 matches at 8 bases. Germline V lookup: CDR1 SGHVS, CDR2 FNYEAQ. V was clipped by 1 base and J by 4 bases; unmatched bases: 3. This CDR3 spans 14 amino acids. The CDR3: CASSLVQGGYEQYF. In DNA, the CDR3 is TGTGCCAGCAGCTTAGTACAGGGGGGATACGAGCAGTACTTC.

This clonotype was observed at least ten times. The chain has TRBV20-1 and TRBJ2-1, with TRBD2 identical over 9 bases. The V and J ends lost 5 bases and 7 bases, in that order; junction bases with no gene match: 15. The CDR3 loop spans 16 amino acids. Germline CDR1 and CDR2: DFQATT and SNEGSKA (reference sequence). CDR3 nucleotides: TGCAGTGCTCTTAGCGGGGGTTTTCTCTTATCAAATGAGCAGTTCTTC. Translated: CSALSGGFLLSNEQFF.

This chain joins TRBV7-3 and TRBJ2-7; possibly TRBD1 for D (6 bases). V was clipped by 1 base and J by 2 bases, with 12 bases between them. The CDR3 is made up of 15 amino acids. The germline V gene encodes CDR1 SGHTA and CDR2 FQGTGA. The CDR3 loop reads CASSLRQGGTYEQYF. CDR3 DNA: TGTGCCAGCAGCTTAAGGCAAGGGGGTACCTACGAGCAGTACTTC.

The chain employs TRBV19 and TRBJ2-1; D assignment may be TRBD1 or TRBD2 (5 bases each). This CDR3 spans 14 amino acids. Trimming cost V 4 bases and J 9 bases, with 16 bases left between them. The germline V gene encodes CDR1 LNHDA and CDR2 SQIVND (reference sequence). Written as DNA, the CDR3 is TGTGCCAGTAGTACAGGGCTGGTGAGGGGTGAGCAGTTCTTC. Amino acid sequence: CASSTGLVRGEQFF. The full variable domain, its missing parts supplied by reference TRBV19 and TRBJ2-1, is DGGITQSPKYLFRKEGQNVTLSCEQNLNHDAMYWYRQDPGQGLRLIYYSQIVNDFQKGDIAEGYSVSREKKESFPLTVTSAQKNPTAFYLCASSTGLVRGEQFFGPGTRLTVL.

This chain uses TRBV29-1 with TRBJ2-3; 12 positions match TRBD2. This CDR3 has 17 residues. Germline V gene sequence: CDR1 SQVTM, CDR2 ANQGSEA. V gave up 6 bases and J gave up 3 bases; unmatched junction bases: 13. CDR3 DNA sequence: TGCAGCGTGCAAGGTGGGGCACTAGCGGGAGGAACAGATACGCAGTATTTT. It encodes CSVQGGALAGGTDTQYF.

This clonotype was picked up a small number of times. This rearrangement joins TRBV6-6 to TRBJ1-5; D is ambiguous. The CDR3 length is 16 residues. Germline-derived CDR1 and CDR2 are MNHNY and SVGAGI (reference sequence). V was clipped by 5 bases and J by 3 bases, with 17 bases between them. The CDR3 nucleotides are TGTGCCAGCAGTGGAATCCGCGACCGACACAATCAGCCCCAGCATTTT. Translated, it gives CASSGIRDRHNQPQHF.

The chain employs TRBV6-5 and TRBJ2-7; TRBD2 matches at 8 bases. CDR3 length: 14 amino acids. After removal of 2 bases from V and 4 bases from J, the junction contained 4 bases not matched to a gene. CDR1 and CDR2 from the germline V gene are MNHEY and SVGAGI. The CDR3 bases are TGTGCCAGCAGTTACGCGGGGGGAGGGTACGAGCAGTACTTC. It codes for CASSYAGGGYEQYF.

This clonotype was seen more than once but under ten times. The rearrangement links TRBV13 to TRBJ2-1, with a weak D call TRBD2 (7 bases). From germline, CDR1 is PRHDT and CDR2 FYEKMQ (reference sequence). The CDR3 has 18 residues. V shed 5 bases and J shed 5 bases, with 25 bases lying between them. CDR3 nucleotides: TGTGCCAGCAGCCCTCCCCCAGGGGAGCGGGAAAGGCACAATGAGCAGTTCTTC. Translation gives CASSPPPGERERHNEQFF.

The chain is built from TRBV10-1 and TRBJ2-2, with 9 bases fitting TRBD1. In germline, CDR1 is WNHNN, CDR2 SYGVQD (reference sequence). This CDR3 is 17 amino acids long. V lost 4 bases to trimming and J lost 3 bases; unmatched junction nucleotides: 9. This CDR3 reads CASSARTGASDTGELFF. DNA of the CDR3: TGCGCCAGCAGTGCTAGGACAGGGGCTAGCGACACCGGGGAGCTGTTTTTT.

CDR3 region: CASSVGAGPYEQYF. The DNA for the CDR3 is TGTGCCAGCAGCGTTGGCGCGGGGCCCTACGAGCAGTACTTC. The V and J genes are TRBV9 and TRBJ2-7, with a tentative D call TRBD2 (6 bases). The V end lost 2 bases, the J end lost 2 bases, and 11 bases lay between the germline ends. The CDR3 length is 14 residues. The germline CDR1 and CDR2 sequences are SGDLS and YYNGEE.

About this clonotype itself: A much larger clone differs from this one at a single base, so this may be a read error. V usage is TRBV13 and J usage is TRBJ2-1; 13 nucleotides align to TRBD2. This CDR3 is 15 amino acids long. Germline lookup yields CDR1 PRHDT and CDR2 FYEKMQ (reference sequence). The trim removed 6 bases at V and 7 bases at J, leaving 6 bases unmatched. The CDR3 region is CASSLAGLAGNEQFF. CDR3 in DNA: TGTGCCAGCAGTCTCGCGGGACTAGCGGGAAATGAGCAGTTCTTC.

The rearrangement links TRBV5-4 to TRBJ1-2; weak D call: TRBD1 (5 bases). CDR1 and CDR2 from the germline V gene are SGHNT and YYREEE (reference sequence). Deletions cut 1 base from V and 4 bases from J, with 14 bases between. This CDR3 contains 15 residues. For the CDR3, the DNA is TGTGCCAGCAGCTTGTCAGGGTCAGGCAGCTATGGCTACACCTTC. Encoded protein: CASSLSGSGSYGYTF.

This clonotype occurred many times. This CDR3 is CASSYSISGEGEQYF. CDR3 nucleotide sequence: TGTGCCAGCAGTTACTCGATATCGGGTGAGGGCGAGCAGTACTTC. The chain joins TRBV6-5 to TRBJ2-7, with D perhaps TRBD2 (5 bases). Trimming shortened V by 0 bases and J by 6 bases, and 15 bases separated the two germline ends. This CDR3 is built from 15 residues. Germline V gene lookup returns CDR1 MNHEY and CDR2 SVGAGI.

Notes on this clonotype: A much larger clone lies a single base off, so this may be a read error. Likely a read error: the CDR3 ends without its conserved phenylalanine or tryptophan. The chain joins TRBV7-3 to TRBJ2-1; 8 bases agree with TRBD2. Germline lookup yields CDR1 SGHTA and CDR2 FQGTGA. Trimming at V came to 5 bases and at J to 3 bases, leaving 9 bases not matched to a gene. This CDR3 has 16 amino acids. In nucleotides, the CDR3 is TGTGCCAGCAGCGACTCCTTAGCGGGACGCTACAATGAGCAGTTCCTC. Translating gives CASSDSLAGRYNEQFL.

This clonotype occurred many times. CDR3 loop: CASSQGRGASYEQYF. The CDR3 bases are TGCGCCAGCAGCCAAGGACGGGGGGCCTCCTACGAGCAGTACTTC. The chain carries TRBV4-3 and TRBJ2-7; possible D gene TRBD2, 7 bases. The CDR3 covers 15 residues. V shed 1 base and J shed 0 bases, with 10 bases lying between them. Germline V gene sequence: CDR1 LGHNA, CDR2 YSLEER.

The chain recombines TRBV5-1 with TRBJ1-1, with TRBD1 as a possible D gene (6 bases). Looked up from germline, CDR1 is SGHRS and CDR2 is YFSETQ. V dropped 1 base and J dropped 1 base, with 11 bases sitting between them. This CDR3 spans 15 amino acids. In DNA, the CDR3 is TGCGCCAGCAGCTTGCACCCACAGGGGAACACTGAAGCTTTCTTT. This encodes CASSLHPQGNTEAFF.

This clonotype was recorded many times. The CDR3 sequence: CASSLVGTSGGEEQFF. The CDR3 DNA sequence: TGTGCCAGCAGCTTGGTTGGGACTAGCGGGGGCGAGGAGCAGTTCTTC. The gene calls are TRBV5-6 and TRBJ2-1; TRBD2 aligns across 14 bases. The junction had 6 bases not matched to a gene; V was cut back by 0 bases and J by 10 bases. CDR1 and CDR2 (germline): SGHDT, YYEEEE. The CDR3 spans 16 residues.

In the case of this clonotype: It may be a read error: a sequence one base away is much more abundant. V usage is TRBV4-2 and J usage is TRBJ2-5, with 16 nucleotides matching TRBD2. In germline, CDR1 is LGHNA, CDR2 YNFKEQ. This CDR3 region has 19 residues. The CDR3 nucleotides read TGTGCCAGCAGCCCACGCGGGGGACTAGCGGGAGGGCCTAGGGAGACCCAGTGCTTC. Its translation: CASSPRGGLAGGPRETQCF.

As regards this clonotype: This may arise from a read error, as a much more abundant clone is one base away. The CDR3 does not end in the conserved phenylalanine or tryptophan, so this is likely a read error. The rearrangement links TRBV2 to TRBJ2-7, with D unresolved. The CDR3 has 13 amino acids. The V gene's germline CDR1 is SNHLY and CDR2 FYNNEI. Trimming took off 6 bases at V and 6 bases at J, with 15 bases between the two ends. CDR3 nucleotides: TGTGCCAGCAGCTTAGGCTGGGCCGGCGAGCAGTACCTC. Translating gives CASSLGWAGEQYL.